Sequencing of this T cell receptor (beta chain) was carried out in a study of OX40 agonist ivuxolimab in advanced cancers. Profiled with immunoSEQ multiplex PCR; TCRdb holds only in-frame clones, not every one. The sample lists 83,000 or so clones, about four fifths occurring once. Per the germline V gene, CDR1 is SGHTA and CDR2 is FQGTGA. V was pared by 0 bases and J by 0 bases, with 8 bases between. The length of the CDR3 is 16 residues. The rearrangement joins TRBV7-3 to TRBJ2-2, with D tentatively TRBD1 or TRBD2 (5 bases each). The clonotype originates from an adult with an advanced solid tumor such as melanoma, head and neck, liver or kidney cancer. The material was CD4+ or CD8+ T cells sorted from blood, obtained in a trial of the OX40 agonist ivuxolimab. In DNA, the CDR3 is TGTGCCAGCAGCTTAACGGGGGTCGCGAACACCGGGGAGCTGTTTTTT. This gives the protein CASSLTGVANTGELFF.